The T cell receptor beta chain under discussion was sequenced for a study of CD8+ T cells in alopecia areata. Extracted RNA was reverse transcribed, and the resulting cDNA served as sequencing template. Method: immunoSEQ multiplex PCR; TCRdb's copy keeps in-frame clones and lacks some. The profile shows 140,000 to 150,000 clones, 54% of them singletons. This clone came up a few times. Treatment of the sample: oral pan-JAK inhibitor, 5-10 mg twice daily. Researchers took lesional scalp punch biopsies and peripheral blood from people who were alopecia areata patients. T lymphocytes (CD4+ and CD8+) were sorted from PBMCs. This specimen consisted of CD8+ T cells sorted from blood, obtained at week 4, from a patient treated with tofacitinib. This sequence was found in a human donor with alopecia areata.

The CDR3: CAISEPLGNYEQYF. In DNA form, the CDR3 reads TGTGCCATCAGTGAGCCTCTAGGGAACTACGAGCAGTACTTC. V and J are TRBV10-3 and TRBJ2-7; D remains unclear. Germline V CDR1 and CDR2: ENHRY, SYGVKD. Between the trimmed V and J ends, which lost 2 bases and 3 bases, there was a span of 11 bases. This CDR3 contains 14 residues.